This T cell receptor (beta chain) is from a study of identical twins. This clonotype was seen a handful of times. TCRdb processed the 5' RACE reads anew with MiXCR; each CDR3 protein has one entry. The sample has over 600,000 distinct CDR3 sequences; 21% are singletons. Deletions cut 6 bases from V and 3 bases from J, with 14 bases between. Germline loops: CDR1 MRHNA, CDR2 SNTAGT. The CDR3 spans 14 residues. This sample also appeared in a second study, on T cells expressing NK-cell markers.

The chain couples TRBV6-4 to TRBJ1-1; D not certain. The sequenced sample consisted of PBMCs. The receptor was derived from a woman younger than 35 in good health. The CDR3 loop is CASRFFGEDTEAFF. The CDR3 region has the DNA TGTGCCAGCAGATTCTTCGGGGAGGACACTGAAGCTTTCTTT.